This entry concerns a single T cell receptor beta chain. The antigen remains undetermined. This record belongs to a study of T cell repertoires in cytomegalovirus infection. Overall study: In the study, CMV epitopes included recently identified HLA-C-restricted and well-studied HLA-B-restricted ones. TCR beta signatures that were public indicated CMV infection and matching HLA type.

This CDR3 spans 15 amino acids. The germline CDR1 and CDR2 sequences are SGHAT and FQNNGV. The trim removed 3 bases at V and 5 bases at J, leaving 9 bases unmatched. Using its own MiXCR run on the reads, TCRdb lists one record per CDR3 protein. The sample shows under 450,000 distinct CDR3 sequences, roughly 34% of them seen only once. Notes on the study in general: Individuals carrying CMV plus the relevant HLA were identified by cumulative frequency of public TCR beta families. HLA-C-restricted CMV-specific TCR beta clonotypes prevailed in the ex vivo response.

This specimen was cultured PBMCs, taken from culture after CMV antigen stimulation. The gene calls are TRBV11-2 and TRBJ2-7; 8 nucleotides agree with TRBD1. The sequence was obtained from a human donor in good health (CMV status not recorded). Some clones in this sample may be carry-over from other donors' samples. CDR3 loop: CASSFGQGMRNEQYV. CDR3 nucleotides: TGTGCCAGCAGCTTTGGACAGGGTATGCGGAACGAGCAGTACGTC.